This record covers a single TCR beta chain. The antigen is undetermined. Germline loops: CDR1 SGHTS, CDR2 YDEGEE. This CDR3 has 11 amino acids. Trimming took off 5 bases at V and 9 bases at J, with 12 bases between the two ends. Unstimulated regulatory T cells (CD4+CD25+CD127-), CD4+CD25- non-regulatory cells, CD4 and CD8 cells were FACS-sorted from thawed PBMCs. The sample originates from a study of Tregs in tolerant kidney transplant recipients. The study's findings and limits: Expanding Tregs on activated donor B cells appeared to best identify donor-specific TCRbeta clones. Validation in larger populations is needed because few patients were studied. Donor-specific Treg expansion exceeded global Treg expansion in tolerant patients, suggesting antigen drive.

TCRdb keeps only in-frame clones here, not all; method: immunoSEQ multiplex PCR. The data contain approximately 98,000 clones, 90% of them seen just once; the ten biggest clones take up approximately 0.35%. The chain links TRBV5-8 to TRBJ2-7; D unresolved. The clonotype comes from a human donor who received a combined kidney and bone marrow transplant. Here the sequenced sample was CD4+ T cells from blood, taken before the transplant. CDR3 amino acids: CASSPKLGQYF. The CDR3 DNA follows: TGTGCCAGCAGTCCTAAGCTAGGGCAGTACTTC.